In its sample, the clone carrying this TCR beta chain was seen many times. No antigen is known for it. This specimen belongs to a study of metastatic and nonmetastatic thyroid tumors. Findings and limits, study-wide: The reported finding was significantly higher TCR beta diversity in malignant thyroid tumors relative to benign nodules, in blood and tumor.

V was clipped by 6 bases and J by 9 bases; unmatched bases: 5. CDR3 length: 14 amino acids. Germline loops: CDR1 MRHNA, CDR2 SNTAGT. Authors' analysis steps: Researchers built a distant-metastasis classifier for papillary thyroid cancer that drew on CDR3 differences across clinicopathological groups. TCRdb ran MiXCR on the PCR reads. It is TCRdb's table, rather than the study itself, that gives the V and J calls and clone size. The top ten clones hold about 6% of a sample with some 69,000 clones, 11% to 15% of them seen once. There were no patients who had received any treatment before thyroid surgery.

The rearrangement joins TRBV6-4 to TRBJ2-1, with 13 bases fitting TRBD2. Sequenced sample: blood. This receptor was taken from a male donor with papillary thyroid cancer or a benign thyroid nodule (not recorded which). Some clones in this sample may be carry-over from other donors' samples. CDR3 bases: TGTGCCAGCAGCCGGACTAGCGGGAGTCCTGAGCAGTTCTTC. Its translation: CASSRTSGSPEQFF.